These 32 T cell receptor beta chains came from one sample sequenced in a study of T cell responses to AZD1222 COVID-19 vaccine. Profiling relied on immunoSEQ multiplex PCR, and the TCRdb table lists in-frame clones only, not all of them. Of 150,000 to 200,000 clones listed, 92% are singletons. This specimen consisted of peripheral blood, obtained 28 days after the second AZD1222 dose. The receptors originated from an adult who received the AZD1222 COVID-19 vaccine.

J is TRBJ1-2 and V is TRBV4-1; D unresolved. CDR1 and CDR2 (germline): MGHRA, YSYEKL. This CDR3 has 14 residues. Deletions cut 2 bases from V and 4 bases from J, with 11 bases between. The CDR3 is CASSQQTASYGYTF. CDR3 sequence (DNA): TGCGCCAGCAGCCAACAAACAGCGTCCTATGGCTACACCTTC.

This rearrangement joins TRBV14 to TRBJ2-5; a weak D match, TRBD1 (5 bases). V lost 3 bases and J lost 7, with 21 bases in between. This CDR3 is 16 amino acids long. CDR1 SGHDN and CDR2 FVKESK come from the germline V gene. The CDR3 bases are TGTGCCAGCAGCCAGAGCAGGGCCAATCTTTATGGGACCCAGTACTTC. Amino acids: CASSQSRANLYGTQYF.

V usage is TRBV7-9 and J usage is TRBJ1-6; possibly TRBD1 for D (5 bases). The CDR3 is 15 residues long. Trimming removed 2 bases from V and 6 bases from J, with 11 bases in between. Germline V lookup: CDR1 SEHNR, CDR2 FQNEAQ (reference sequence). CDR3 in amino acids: CASSLQGRTNSPLHF. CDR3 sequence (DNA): TGTGCCAGCAGCTTACAGGGACGGACTAATTCACCCCTCCACTTT.

CDR3 sequence (DNA): TGCAGCGTTGAAGCTTACCTCGGGGCGGGGGATGGCTACACCTTC. Translated: CSVEAYLGAGDGYTF. The chain uses TRBV29-1 and TRBJ1-2; D may be TRBD1 (5 bases). This CDR3 is 15 amino acids long. V lost 1 base and J lost 6, with 18 bases in between. Germline CDR1 is SQVTM and CDR2 is ANQGSEA.

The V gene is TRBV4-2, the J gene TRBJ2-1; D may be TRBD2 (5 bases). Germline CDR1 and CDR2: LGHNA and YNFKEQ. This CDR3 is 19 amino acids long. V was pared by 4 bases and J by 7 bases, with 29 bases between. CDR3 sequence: CASSPIVADGMGSLNEQFF. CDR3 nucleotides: TGTGCCAGCAGCCCCATCGTGGCGGACGGGATGGGGTCCCTAAATGAGCAGTTCTTC.

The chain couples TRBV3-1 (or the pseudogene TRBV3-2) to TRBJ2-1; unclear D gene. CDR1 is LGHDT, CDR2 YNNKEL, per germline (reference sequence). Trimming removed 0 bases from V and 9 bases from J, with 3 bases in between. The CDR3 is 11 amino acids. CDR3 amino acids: CASSQEGEQFF. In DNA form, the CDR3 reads TGTGCCAGCAGCCAAGAGGGTGAGCAGTTCTTC.

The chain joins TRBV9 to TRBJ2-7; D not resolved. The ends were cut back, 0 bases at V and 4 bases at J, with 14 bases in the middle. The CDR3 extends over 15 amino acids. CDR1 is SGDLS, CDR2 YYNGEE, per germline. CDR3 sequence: CASSVGHIPFYEQYF. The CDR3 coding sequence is TGTGCCAGCAGCGTAGGGCATATACCTTTTTACGAGCAGTACTTC.

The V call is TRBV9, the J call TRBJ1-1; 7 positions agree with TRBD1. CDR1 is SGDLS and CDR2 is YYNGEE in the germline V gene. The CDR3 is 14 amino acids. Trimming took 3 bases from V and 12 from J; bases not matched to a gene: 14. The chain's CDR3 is CASSASTGPSESFF. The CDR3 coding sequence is TGTGCCAGCAGCGCGTCGACAGGGCCCTCTGAGTCTTTCTTT. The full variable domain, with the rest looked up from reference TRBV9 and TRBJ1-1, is DSGVTQTPKHLITATGQRVTLRCSPRSGDLSVYWYQQSLDQGLQFLIQYYNGEERAKGNILERFSAQQFPDLHSELNLSSLELGDSALYFCASSASTGPSESFFGQGTRLTVV.

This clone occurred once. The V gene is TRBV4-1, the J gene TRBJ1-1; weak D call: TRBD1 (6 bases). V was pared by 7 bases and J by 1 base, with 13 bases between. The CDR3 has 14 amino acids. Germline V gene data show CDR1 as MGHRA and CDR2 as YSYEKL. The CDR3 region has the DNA TGCGCCAGCACCCTCTCGGACAGGAACACTGAAGCTTTCTTT. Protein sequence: CASTLSDRNTEAFF.

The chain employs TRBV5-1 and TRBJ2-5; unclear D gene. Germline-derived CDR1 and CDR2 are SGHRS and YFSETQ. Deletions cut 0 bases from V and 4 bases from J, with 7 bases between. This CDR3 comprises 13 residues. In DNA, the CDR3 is TGCGCCAGCAGCTTGGGCATCTCAGAGACCCAGTACTTC. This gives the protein CASSLGISETQYF.

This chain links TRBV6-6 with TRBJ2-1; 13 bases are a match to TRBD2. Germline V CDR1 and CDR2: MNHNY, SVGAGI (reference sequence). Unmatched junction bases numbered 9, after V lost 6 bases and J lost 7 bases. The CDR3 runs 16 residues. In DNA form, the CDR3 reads TGTGCCAGCAGCCCACGAACTAGCGGGGGGGAGAATGAGCAGTTCTTC. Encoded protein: CASSPRTSGGENEQFF.

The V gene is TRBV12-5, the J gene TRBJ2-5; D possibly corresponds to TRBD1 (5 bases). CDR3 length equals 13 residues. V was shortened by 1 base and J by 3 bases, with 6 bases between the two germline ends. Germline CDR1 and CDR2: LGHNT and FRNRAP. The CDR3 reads CASGLEGEETQYF. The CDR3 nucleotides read TGTGCTAGTGGTTTGGAAGGGGAAGAGACCCAGTACTTC.

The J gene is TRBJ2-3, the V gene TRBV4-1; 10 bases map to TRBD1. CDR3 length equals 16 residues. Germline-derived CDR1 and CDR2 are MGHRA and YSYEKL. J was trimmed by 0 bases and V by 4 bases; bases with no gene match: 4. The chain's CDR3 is CASSLRQGASTDTQYF. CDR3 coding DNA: TGCGCCAGCAGCCTCAGACAGGGGGCTAGCACAGATACGCAGTATTTT.

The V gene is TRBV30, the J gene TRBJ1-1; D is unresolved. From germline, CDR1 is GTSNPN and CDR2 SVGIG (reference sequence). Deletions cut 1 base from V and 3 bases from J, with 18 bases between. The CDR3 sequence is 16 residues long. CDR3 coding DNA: TGTGCCTGGAGTGAACTTACCTACACGGACGACACTGAAGCTTTCTTT. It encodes CAWSELTYTDDTEAFF. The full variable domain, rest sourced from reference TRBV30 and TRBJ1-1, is SQTIHQWPATLVQPVGSPLSLECTVEGTSNPNLYWYRQAAGRGLQLLFYSVGIGQISSEVPQNLSASRPQDRQFILSSKKLLLSDSGFYLCAWSELTYTDDTEAFFGQGTRLTVV.

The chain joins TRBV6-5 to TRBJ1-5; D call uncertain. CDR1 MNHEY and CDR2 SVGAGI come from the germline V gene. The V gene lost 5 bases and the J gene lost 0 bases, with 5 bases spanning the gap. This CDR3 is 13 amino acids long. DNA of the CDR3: TGTGCCAGCAGTCCCGCTAGCAATCAGCCCCAGCATTTT. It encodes CASSPASNQPQHF.

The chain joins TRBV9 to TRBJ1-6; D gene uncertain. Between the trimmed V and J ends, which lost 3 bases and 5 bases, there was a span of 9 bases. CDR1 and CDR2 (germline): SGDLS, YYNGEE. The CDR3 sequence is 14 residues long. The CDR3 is CASSASTNNSPLHF. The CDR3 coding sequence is TGTGCCAGCAGCGCCTCCACCAATAATTCACCCCTCCACTTT.

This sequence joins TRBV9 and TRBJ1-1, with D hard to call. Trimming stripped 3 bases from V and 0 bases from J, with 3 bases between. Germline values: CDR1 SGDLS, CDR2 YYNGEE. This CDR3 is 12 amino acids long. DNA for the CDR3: TGTGCCAGCAGCGGAGTGAACACTGAAGCTTTCTTT. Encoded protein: CASSGVNTEAFF. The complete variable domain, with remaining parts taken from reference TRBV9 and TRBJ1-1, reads DSGVTQTPKHLITATGQRVTLRCSPRSGDLSVYWYQQSLDQGLQFLIQYYNGEERAKGNILERFSAQQFPDLHSELNLSSLELGDSALYFCASSGVNTEAFFGQGTRLTVV.

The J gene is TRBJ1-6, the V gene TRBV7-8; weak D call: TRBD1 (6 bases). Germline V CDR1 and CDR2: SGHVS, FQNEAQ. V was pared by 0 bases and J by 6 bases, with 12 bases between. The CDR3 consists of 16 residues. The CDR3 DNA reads TGTGCCAGCAGCTTAGCAGGCGAGGGGGGTAATTCACCCCTCCACTTT. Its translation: CASSLAGEGGNSPLHF.

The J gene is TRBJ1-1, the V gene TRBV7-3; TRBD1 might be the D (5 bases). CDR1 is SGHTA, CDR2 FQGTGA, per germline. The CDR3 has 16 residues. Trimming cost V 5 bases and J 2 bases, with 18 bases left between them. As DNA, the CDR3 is TGTGCCAGCAGCGAAAACCCCCCGGGGGTTAACACTGAAGCTTTCTTT. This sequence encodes CASSENPPGVNTEAFF.

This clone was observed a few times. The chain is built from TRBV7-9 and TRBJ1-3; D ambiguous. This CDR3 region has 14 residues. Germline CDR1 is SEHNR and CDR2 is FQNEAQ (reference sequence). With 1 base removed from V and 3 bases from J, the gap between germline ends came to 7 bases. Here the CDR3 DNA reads TGTGCCAGCAGCTTAGGAGTGTATGGAAACACCATATATTTT. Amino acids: CASSLGVYGNTIYF.

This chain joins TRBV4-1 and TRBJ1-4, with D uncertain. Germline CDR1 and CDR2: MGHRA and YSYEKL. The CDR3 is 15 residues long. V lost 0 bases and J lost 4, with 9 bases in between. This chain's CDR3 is CASSQDNKRNEKLFF. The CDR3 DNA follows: TGCGCCAGCAGCCAAGACAACAAACGTAATGAAAAACTGTTTTTT.

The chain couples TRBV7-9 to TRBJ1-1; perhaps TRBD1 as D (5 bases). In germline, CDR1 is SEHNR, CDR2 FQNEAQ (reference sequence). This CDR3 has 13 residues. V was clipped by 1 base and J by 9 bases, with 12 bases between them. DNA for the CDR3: TGTGCCAGCAGCTTAGTTACGCAGGGCAAAGCTTTCTTT. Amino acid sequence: CASSLVTQGKAFF.

CDR3: CATSRGAGNTEAFF. CDR3 in DNA: TGTGCCACCAGCAGAGGAGCGGGGAACACTGAAGCTTTCTTT. The genes are TRBV15 and TRBJ1-1; D unresolved. V lost 1 base and J lost 1, with 7 bases in between. CDR3 length equals 14 residues. Per germline, CDR1 LNHNV and CDR2 YYDKDF (reference sequence).

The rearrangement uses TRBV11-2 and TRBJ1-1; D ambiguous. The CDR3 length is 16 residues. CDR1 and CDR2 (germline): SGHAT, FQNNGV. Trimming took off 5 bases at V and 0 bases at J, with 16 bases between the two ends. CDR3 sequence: CASSPYKGAVNTEAFF. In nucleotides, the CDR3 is TGTGCCAGCAGCCCCTATAAGGGCGCCGTGAACACTGAAGCTTTCTTT.

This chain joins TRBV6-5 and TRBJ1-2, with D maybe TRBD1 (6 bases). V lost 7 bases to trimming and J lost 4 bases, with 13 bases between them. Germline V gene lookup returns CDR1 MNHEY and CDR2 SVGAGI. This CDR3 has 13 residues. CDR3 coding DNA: TGTGCCAGCACCCGGACAGTTGGCTATGGCTACACCTTC. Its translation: CASTRTVGYGYTF.

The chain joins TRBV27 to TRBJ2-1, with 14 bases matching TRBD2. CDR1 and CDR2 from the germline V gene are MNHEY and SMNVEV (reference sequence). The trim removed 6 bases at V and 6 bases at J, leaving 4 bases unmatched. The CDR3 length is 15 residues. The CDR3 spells CASSHGTSGGNEQFF. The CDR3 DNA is TGTGCCAGCAGCCATGGGACTAGCGGGGGCAATGAGCAGTTCTTC.

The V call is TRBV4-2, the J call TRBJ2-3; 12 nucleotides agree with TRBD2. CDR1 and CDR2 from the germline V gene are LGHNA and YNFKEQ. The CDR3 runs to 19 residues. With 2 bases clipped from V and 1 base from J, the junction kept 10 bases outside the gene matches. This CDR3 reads CASSQLAGGPSSGTDTQYF. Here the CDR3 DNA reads TGTGCCAGCAGCCAACTAGCGGGGGGGCCGTCTAGTGGCACAGATACGCAGTATTTT.

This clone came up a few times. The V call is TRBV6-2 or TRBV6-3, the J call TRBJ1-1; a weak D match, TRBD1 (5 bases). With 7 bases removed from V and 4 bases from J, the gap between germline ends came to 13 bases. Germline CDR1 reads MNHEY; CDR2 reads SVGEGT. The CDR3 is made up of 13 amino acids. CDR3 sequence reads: CASNPQGGTEAFF. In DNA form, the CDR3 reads TGTGCCAGCAACCCCCAGGGTGGCACTGAAGCTTTCTTT.

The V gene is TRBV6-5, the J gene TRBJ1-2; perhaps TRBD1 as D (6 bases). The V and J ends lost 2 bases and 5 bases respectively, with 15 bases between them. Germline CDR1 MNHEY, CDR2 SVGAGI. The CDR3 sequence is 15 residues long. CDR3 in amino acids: CASSYTSGAGYGYTF. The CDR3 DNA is TGTGCCAGCAGTTACACATCAGGGGCTGGGTATGGCTACACCTTC.

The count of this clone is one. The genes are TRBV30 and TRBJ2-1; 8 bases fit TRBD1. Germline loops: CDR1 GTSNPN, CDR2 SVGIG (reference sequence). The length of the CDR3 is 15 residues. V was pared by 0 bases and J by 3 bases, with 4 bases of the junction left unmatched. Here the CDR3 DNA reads TGTGCCTGGAGTGTAAGGACAGGGAACTACAATGAGCAGTTCTTC. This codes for CAWSVRTGNYNEQFF. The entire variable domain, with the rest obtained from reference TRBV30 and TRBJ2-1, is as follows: SQTIHQWPATLVQPVGSPLSLECTVEGTSNPNLYWYRQAAGRGLQLLFYSVGIGQISSEVPQNLSASRPQDRQFILSSKKLLLSDSGFYLCAWSVRTGNYNEQFFGPGTRLTVL.

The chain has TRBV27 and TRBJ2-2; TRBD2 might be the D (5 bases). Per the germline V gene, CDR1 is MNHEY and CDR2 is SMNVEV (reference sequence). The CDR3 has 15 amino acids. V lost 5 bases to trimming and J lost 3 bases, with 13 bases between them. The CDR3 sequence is CASSLGRGYTGELFF. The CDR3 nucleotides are TGTGCCAGCAGTCTAGGACGGGGATACACCGGGGAGCTGTTTTTT.

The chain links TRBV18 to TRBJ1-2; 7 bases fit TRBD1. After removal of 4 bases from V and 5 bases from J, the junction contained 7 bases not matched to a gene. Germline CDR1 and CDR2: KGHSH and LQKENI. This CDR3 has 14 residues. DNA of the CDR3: TGTGCCAGCTCACTCCACCGGGACAGATATGGCTACACCTTC. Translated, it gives CASSLHRDRYGYTF. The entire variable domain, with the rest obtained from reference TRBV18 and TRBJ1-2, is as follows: NAGVMQNPRHLVRRRGQEARLRCSPMKGHSHVYWYRQLPEEGLKFMVYLQKENIIDESGMPKERFSAEFPKEGPSILRIQQVVRGDSAAYFCASSLHRDRYGYTFGSGTRLTVV.